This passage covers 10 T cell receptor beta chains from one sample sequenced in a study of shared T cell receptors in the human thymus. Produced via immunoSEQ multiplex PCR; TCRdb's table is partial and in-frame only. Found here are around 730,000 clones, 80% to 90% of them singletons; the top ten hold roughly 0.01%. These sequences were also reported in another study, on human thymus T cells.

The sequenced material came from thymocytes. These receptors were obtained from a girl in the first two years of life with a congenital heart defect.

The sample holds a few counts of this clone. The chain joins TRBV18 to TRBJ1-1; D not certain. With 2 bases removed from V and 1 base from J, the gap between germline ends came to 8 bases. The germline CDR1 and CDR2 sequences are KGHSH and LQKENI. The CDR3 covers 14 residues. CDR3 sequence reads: CASSPEGENTEAFF. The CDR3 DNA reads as TGTGCCAGCTCACCAGAGGGTGAGAACACTGAAGCTTTCTTT.

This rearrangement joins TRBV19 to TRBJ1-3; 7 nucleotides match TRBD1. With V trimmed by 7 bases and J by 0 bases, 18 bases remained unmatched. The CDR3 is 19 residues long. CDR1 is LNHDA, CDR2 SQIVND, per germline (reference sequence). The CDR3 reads CASTIPARQGTISGNTIYF. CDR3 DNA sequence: TGTGCCAGTACCATACCCGCGAGACAGGGTACGATCTCTGGAAACACCATATATTTT. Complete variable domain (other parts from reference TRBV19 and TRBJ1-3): DGGITQSPKYLFRKEGQNVTLSCEQNLNHDAMYWYRQDPGQGLRLIYYSQIVNDFQKGDIAEGYSVSREKKESFPLTVTSAQKNPTAFYLCASTIPARQGTISGNTIYFGEGSWLTVV.

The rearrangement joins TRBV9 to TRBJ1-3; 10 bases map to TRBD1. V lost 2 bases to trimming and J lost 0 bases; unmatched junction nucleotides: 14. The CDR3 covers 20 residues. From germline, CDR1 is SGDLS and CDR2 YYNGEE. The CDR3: CASSVGLIGTGAYSGNTIYF. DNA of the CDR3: TGTGCCAGCAGCGTCGGTTTAATAGGGACAGGGGCATACTCTGGAAACACCATATATTTT.

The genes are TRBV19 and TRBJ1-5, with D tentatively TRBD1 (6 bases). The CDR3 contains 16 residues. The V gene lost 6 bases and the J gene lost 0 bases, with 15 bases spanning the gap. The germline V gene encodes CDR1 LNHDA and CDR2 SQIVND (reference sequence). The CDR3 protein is CASSGHGGLSNQPQHF. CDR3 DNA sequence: TGTGCCAGTAGCGGACATGGGGGCCTTAGCAATCAGCCCCAGCATTTT.

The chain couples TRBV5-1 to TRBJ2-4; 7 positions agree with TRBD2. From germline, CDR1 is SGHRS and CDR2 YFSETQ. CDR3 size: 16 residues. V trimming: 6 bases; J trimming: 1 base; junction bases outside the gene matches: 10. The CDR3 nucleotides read TGCGCCAGCAAGGGCGGGGAGGGGATGGCCAAAAACATTCAGTACTTC. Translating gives CASKGGEGMAKNIQYF.

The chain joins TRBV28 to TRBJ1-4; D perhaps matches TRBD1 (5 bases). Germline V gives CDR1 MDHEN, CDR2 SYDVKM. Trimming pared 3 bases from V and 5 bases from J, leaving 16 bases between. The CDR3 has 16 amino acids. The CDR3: CASSFNGRGMNEKLFF. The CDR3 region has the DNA TGTGCCAGCAGTTTTAACGGGCGGGGGATGAATGAAAAACTGTTTTTT. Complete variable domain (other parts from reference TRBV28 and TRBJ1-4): DVKVTQSSRYLVKRTGEKVFLECVQDMDHENMFWYRQDPGLGLRLIYFSYDVKMKEKGDIPEGYSVSREKKERFSLILESASTNQTSMYLCASSFNGRGMNEKLFFGSGTQLSVL.

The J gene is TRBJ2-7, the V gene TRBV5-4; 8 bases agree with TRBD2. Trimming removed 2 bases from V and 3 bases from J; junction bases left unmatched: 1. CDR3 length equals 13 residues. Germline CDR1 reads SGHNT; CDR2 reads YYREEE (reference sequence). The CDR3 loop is CASSFRGGYEQYF. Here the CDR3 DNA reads TGTGCCAGCAGCTTTCGGGGGGGCTACGAGCAGTACTTC.

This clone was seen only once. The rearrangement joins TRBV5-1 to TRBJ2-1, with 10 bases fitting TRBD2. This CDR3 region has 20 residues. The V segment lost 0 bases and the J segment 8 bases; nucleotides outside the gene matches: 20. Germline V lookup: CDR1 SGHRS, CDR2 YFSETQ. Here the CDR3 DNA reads TGCGCCAGCAGCTTGGATTGGGGTAGCGGGGGGTTCAGGGGGGGGTATGAGCAGTTCTTC. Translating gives CASSLDWGSGGFRGGYEQFF.

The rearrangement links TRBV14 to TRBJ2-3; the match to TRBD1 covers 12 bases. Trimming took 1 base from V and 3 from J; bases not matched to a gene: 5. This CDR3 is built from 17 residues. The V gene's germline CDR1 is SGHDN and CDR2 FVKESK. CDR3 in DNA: TGTGCCAGCAGCCAAGGGGGACAGGGGGCAGGGACAGATACGCAGTATTTT. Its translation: CASSQGGQGAGTDTQYF.

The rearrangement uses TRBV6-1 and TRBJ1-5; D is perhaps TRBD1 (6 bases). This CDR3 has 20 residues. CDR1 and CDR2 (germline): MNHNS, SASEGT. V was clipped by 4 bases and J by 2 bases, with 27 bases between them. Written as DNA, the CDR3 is TGTGCCAGCAGTGCCCCCCACAGGGCAGGCTCGGGGGGTCGCAATCAGCCCCAGCATTTT. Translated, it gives CASSAPHRAGSGGRNQPQHF.